This TCR beta chain was captured in a study of T cell changes during pregnancy in multiple sclerosis. Sequencing was performed with immunoSEQ multiplex PCR; in TCRdb, only in-frame clones are kept and a portion is missing. The sample yields fewer than 40,000 clones, 90% seen once. Trimming cost V 0 bases and J 7 bases, with 10 bases left between them. Germline CDR1 is MGHRA and CDR2 is YSYEKL. The CDR3 is made up of 14 amino acids. This sample comprised CD4+ T cells from peripheral blood mononuclear cells, obtained in the first trimester of pregnancy. J is TRBJ1-5 and V is TRBV4-1; D is unresolved. This TCR was sampled from a female donor in good health, enrolled as a control in a pregnancy study. The CDR3 nucleotides read TGCGCCAGCAGCCAAGATCTCAGTCCCCAGCCCCAGCATTTT. Its translation: CASSQDLSPQPQHF.